These 30 T cell receptor beta chains came from one sample sequenced in a study of OX40 agonist ivuxolimab in advanced cancers. The protocol was immunoSEQ multiplex PCR, while the TCRdb copy is restricted to in-frame clones and leaves out a portion. The table lists approximately 64,000 clones, roughly 83% of them singletons. Sequencing used CD4+ or CD8+ T cells sorted from blood, obtained in a trial of the OX40 agonist ivuxolimab. The receptors stem from an adult with an advanced solid tumor such as melanoma, head and neck, liver or kidney cancer.

The chain employs TRBV5-1 and TRBJ2-1; the match to TRBD2 covers 9 bases. V lost 0 bases, J lost 10 bases, and 14 bases stayed unmatched. This CDR3 contains 17 residues. CDR1 and CDR2 (germline): SGHRS, YFSETQ. Written as DNA, the CDR3 is TGCGCCAGCAGCTTGGTCCCAGCGGGAGGTGGGCTGGGGGAGCAGTTCTTC. This encodes CASSLVPAGGGLGEQFF. Drawing the rest from reference TRBV5-1 and TRBJ2-1, the complete variable domain is KAGVTQTPRYLIKTRGQQVTLSCSPISGHRSVSWYQQTPGQGLQFLFEYFSETQRNKGNFPGRFSGRQFSNSRSEMNVSTLELGDSALYLCASSLVPAGGGLGEQFFGPGTRLTVL.

The chain links TRBV7-2 to TRBJ1-5; a possible D gene is TRBD1 (6 bases). V lost 5 bases and J 5 bases, leaving 13 bases between the germline ends. There are 14 residues in the CDR3. The germline gives CDR1 SGHTA, CDR2 FQGNSA. The CDR3 loop reads CASSQEGGYQPQHF. DNA of the CDR3: TGTGCCAGCAGCCAAGAGGGGGGCTATCAGCCCCAGCATTTT.

This clone was seen more than once but under ten times. The chain recombines TRBV7-2 with TRBJ1-2; 7 nucleotides agree with TRBD1. Germline V gene lookup returns CDR1 SGHTA and CDR2 FQGNSA. J was trimmed by 0 bases and V by 1 base; bases with no gene match: 8. This CDR3 contains 17 residues. CDR3 nucleotides: TGTGCCAGCAGCTTAGGACCCAGGGGGTTCCCTAACTATGGCTACACCTTC. Protein sequence: CASSLGPRGFPNYGYTF.

This chain links TRBV5-1 with TRBJ2-2; D tentatively reads TRBD1 or TRBD2 (6 bases each). The CDR3 sequence is 16 residues long. Per germline, CDR1 SGHRS and CDR2 YFSETQ. V was pared by 1 base and J by 0 bases, with 10 bases between. CDR3 region: CASSLLGGTNTGELFF. Here the CDR3 DNA reads TGCGCCAGCAGCTTGTTGGGGGGCACGAACACCGGGGAGCTGTTTTTT.

This chain uses TRBV6-1 with TRBJ1-5, with 8 positions matching TRBD1. V lost 6 bases, J lost 4 bases, and 5 bases stayed unmatched. Germline CDR1 reads MNHNS; CDR2 reads SASEGT. The CDR3 loop spans 14 amino acids. The CDR3, as DNA: TGTGCCAGCAGGGGGACAGGAAGGAATCAGCCCCAGCATTTT. This translates into CASRGTGRNQPQHF.

The chain joins TRBV29-1 to TRBJ2-7; a weak D match, TRBD2 (5 bases). CDR1 is SQVTM and CDR2 is ANQGSEA in the germline V gene. CDR3 length equals 14 residues. V lost 0 bases and J 9 bases, leaving 18 bases between the germline ends. Here the CDR3 reads CSVEDSWGVSVQYF. The CDR3 DNA reads as TGCAGCGTTGAAGATTCTTGGGGAGTTTCTGTGCAGTACTTC.

V usage is TRBV21-1 and J usage is TRBJ2-2. TRBV21-1 is tagged as a pseudogene. The CDR3 has 15 amino acids. DNA of the CDR3: TGTGCCAGCAGCAAAGTAGAAGGGCAAGGCGGGGAGCTGTTTTTT. This gives the protein CASSKVEGQGGELFF.

The J gene is TRBJ2-5, the V gene TRBV7-7; D is perhaps TRBD1 (6 bases). Between the trimmed V and J ends, which lost 5 bases and 3 bases, there was a span of 10 bases. The CDR3 contains 13 residues. Germline V gene data show CDR1 as SSHAT and CDR2 as FNYEAQ (reference sequence). The CDR3 DNA reads as TGTGCCAGCAGCCCGGACAGAAAAGAGACCCAGTACTTC. Translating it yields CASSPDRKETQYF.

The genes are TRBV7-9 and TRBJ1-3, with D possibly matching TRBD1 (5 bases). The CDR3 is 15 residues long. Trimming removed 2 bases from V and 2 bases from J, with 10 bases in between. Per the germline V gene, CDR1 is SEHNR and CDR2 is FQNEAQ (reference sequence). The CDR3 region is CASSLQGAAGNTIYF. The CDR3 bases are TGTGCCAGCAGCTTACAAGGGGCCGCTGGAAACACCATATATTTT.

This clone was observed a few times. The gene calls are TRBV10-2 and TRBJ2-3; no definite D call. This CDR3 is built from 11 residues. Trimming stripped 3 bases from V and 6 bases from J, with 4 bases between. Germline assignment: CDR1 WSHSY and CDR2 SAAADI. CDR3 in amino acids: CASSDFDTQYF. DNA for the CDR3: TGCGCCAGCAGTGATTTTGATACGCAGTATTTT.

The V and J genes are TRBV9 and TRBJ1-6; D perhaps matches TRBD1 (6 bases). V lost 3 bases to trimming and J lost 3 bases, with 10 bases between them. Germline-derived CDR1 and CDR2 are SGDLS and YYNGEE. The CDR3 covers 15 residues. The CDR3 protein is CASSGRTVYNSPLHF. CDR3 nucleotide sequence: TGTGCCAGCAGCGGCCGGACAGTCTATAATTCACCCCTCCACTTT.

V is TRBV7-2 and J is TRBJ1-3; D is uncertain. There are 16 residues in the CDR3. Trimming cost V 6 bases and J 0 bases, with 15 bases left between them. CDR1 is SGHTA, CDR2 FQGNSA, per germline. CDR3 loop: CASRERENFSGNTIYF. The CDR3 coding sequence is TGTGCCAGCAGAGAAAGGGAAAACTTCTCTGGAAACACCATATATTTT.

The chain links TRBV18 to TRBJ1-1; possible D gene TRBD1, 5 bases. The CDR3 loop spans 13 amino acids. Germline V gene sequence: CDR1 KGHSH, CDR2 LQKENI. V lost 3 bases and J lost 1, with 6 bases in between. For the CDR3, the DNA is TGTGCCAGCTCACCGGGGGGGAACACTGAAGCTTTCTTT. Its protein product is CASSPGGNTEAFF.

V and J are TRBV6-6 and TRBJ1-4, with a possible D match to TRBD1 (5 bases). Trimming stripped 2 bases from V and 4 bases from J, with 11 bases between. The CDR3 spans 15 residues. The germline V gene has CDR1 MNHNY and CDR2 SVGAGI (reference sequence). CDR3: CASSYGTSSNEKLFF. CDR3 coding DNA: TGTGCCAGCAGTTACGGGACTTCAAGTAATGAAAAACTGTTTTTT.

The gene calls are TRBV5-1 and TRBJ1-2, with no clear D. CDR3 size: 14 residues. In germline, CDR1 is SGHRS, CDR2 YFSETQ. Between the trimmed V and J ends, which lost 0 bases and 4 bases, there was a span of 10 bases. CDR3 bases: TGCGCCAGCAGCTTGGTGGGAGCCGCCTATGGCTACACCTTC. It translates to CASSLVGAAYGYTF.

The J gene is TRBJ2-7, the V gene TRBV5-1; 7 bases are a match to TRBD2. Germline CDR1 reads SGHRS; CDR2 reads YFSETQ. The length of the CDR3 is 12 residues. V was clipped by 4 bases and J by 9 bases; unmatched bases: 7. The CDR3 sequence: CASSTAGVGQYF. The CDR3 bases are TGCGCCAGCAGCACGGCGGGAGTCGGGCAGTACTTC.

The rearrangement links TRBV7-2 to TRBJ2-5; D perhaps matches TRBD2 (5 bases). The V end was cut by 1 base, the J end by 9 bases, with 9 bases between. The CDR3 totals 12 residues. The germline V gene encodes CDR1 SGHTA and CDR2 FQGNSA. The CDR3: CASSLGSGAQYF. Here the CDR3 DNA reads TGTGCCAGCAGCTTAGGTTCCGGGGCCCAGTACTTC.

V gene TRBV7-9 combines with J gene TRBJ2-2; D is undetermined. Between the trimmed V and J ends, which lost 5 bases and 1 base, there was a span of 11 bases. CDR3 length: 15 residues. Germline V CDR1 and CDR2: SEHNR, FQNEAQ (reference sequence). The CDR3 sequence: CASSQDDGNTGELFF. The CDR3 DNA reads TGTGCCAGCAGCCAAGACGACGGGAACACCGGGGAGCTGTTTTTT.

The chain couples TRBV5-1 to TRBJ2-3, with D perhaps assigned TRBD1 or TRBD2 (5 bases each). The CDR3 extends over 12 amino acids. Trimming removed 3 bases at V and 10 bases at J, with 12 bases between. CDR1 is SGHRS and CDR2 is YFSETQ in the germline V gene. Here the CDR3 reads CASSWDREAQYF. CDR3 bases: TGCGCCAGCAGCTGGGACCGAGAGGCGCAGTATTTT.

The chain carries TRBV6-5 and TRBJ2-1; 12 bases match TRBD2. Looked up from germline, CDR1 is MNHEY and CDR2 is SVGAGI. J lost 15 bases, V lost 5 bases, and 8 bases had no gene match. This CDR3 region has 13 residues. CDR3 bases: TGTGCCAGCAGTAGGAGGGCGACTAGCGGGAGGTTCTTC. It codes for CASSRRATSGRFF.

The chain carries TRBV10-1 and TRBJ2-5; 7 bases map to TRBD1. V trimming: 10 bases; J trimming: 0 bases; junction bases outside the gene matches: 8. Germline lookup yields CDR1 WNHNN and CDR2 SYGVQD (reference sequence). The CDR3 length is 14 residues. The CDR3 DNA follows: TGCGCCAACAGACAGGGAGCTAACCAAGAGACCCAGTACTTC. The encoded protein is CANRQGANQETQYF.

Remarks on this clone: Other DNA sequences from this sample encode an identical CDR3 as well. The CDR3 reads CASSPRRVNTEAFF. Here the CDR3 DNA reads TGTGCCAGCTCACCGCGGCGAGTGAACACTGAAGCTTTCTTT. This chain connects TRBV18 to TRBJ1-1; D is uncertain. The germline V gene has CDR1 KGHSH and CDR2 LQKENI. The CDR3 covers 14 residues. The ends were cut back, 3 bases at V and 0 bases at J, with 8 bases in the middle.

This chain joins TRBV5-1 and TRBJ2-7; D might be TRBD1 (5 bases). Trimming shortened V by 0 bases and J by 7 bases, and 11 bases separated the two germline ends. This CDR3 is 13 amino acids long. Germline lookup yields CDR1 SGHRS and CDR2 YFSETQ. CDR3: CASSLAGNWEQYF. The CDR3 nucleotides read TGCGCCAGCAGCTTGGCAGGGAACTGGGAGCAGTACTTC.

This chain joins TRBV4-2 and TRBJ2-5; 7 bases agree with TRBD1. There are 16 residues in the CDR3. J was trimmed by 0 bases and V by 1 base; bases with no gene match: 5. Germline V CDR1 and CDR2: LGHNA, YNFKEQ. Written as DNA, the CDR3 is TGTGCCAGCAGCCAAGGACACGGACAGGACCAAGAGACCCAGTACTTC. Its protein product is CASSQGHGQDQETQYF.

This clone was seen a few times. The J gene is TRBJ2-7, the V gene TRBV19, with D hard to call. V lost 5 bases, J lost 0 bases, and 17 bases lay in between. The CDR3 length is 16 residues. Germline CDR1 reads LNHDA; CDR2 reads SQIVND (reference sequence). CDR3 sequence (DNA): TGTGCCAGTAGTTTTTTTCCGGGTGGAAGCTCCTACGAGCAGTACTTC. Protein product: CASSFFPGGSSYEQYF.

The table lists this clone with a few counts. The chain uses TRBV7-2 and TRBJ2-5; 8 positions match TRBD2. There are 15 residues in the CDR3. J was trimmed by 6 bases and V by 4 bases; bases with no gene match: 10. Germline CDR1 reads SGHTA; CDR2 reads FQGNSA. CDR3 nucleotides: TGTGCCAGCAGCTCGGGGGGGCGCGAAACCCAGACCCAGTACTTC. It encodes CASSSGGRETQTQYF.

This chain connects TRBV2 to TRBJ2-7, with 8 bases identical to TRBD1. V was pared by 2 bases and J by 5 bases, with 11 bases of the junction left unmatched. The CDR3 is 16 residues long. Germline CDR1 and CDR2: SNHLY and FYNNEI. The CDR3 here is CASSERQGSMFDEQYF. As DNA, the CDR3 is TGTGCCAGCAGTGAACGACAGGGGAGTATGTTCGACGAGCAGTACTTC.

This clone was observed at least ten times. CDR3 residues: CASRRQGLNTGELFF. CDR3 bases: TGCGCCAGCAGACGACAGGGTCTTAACACCGGGGAGCTGTTTTTT. This sequence joins TRBV5-1 and TRBJ2-2; 7 bases agree with TRBD1. The CDR3 is 15 amino acids. V was pared by 5 bases and J by 2 bases, with 6 bases of the junction left unmatched. CDR1 and CDR2 (germline): SGHRS, YFSETQ.

The rearrangement links TRBV27 to TRBJ2-3, with D perhaps matching TRBD2 (7 bases). Trimming removed 7 bases at V and 2 bases at J, with 19 bases between. The CDR3 has 16 amino acids. CDR1 and CDR2 from the germline V gene are MNHEY and SMNVEV (reference sequence). CDR3 in DNA: TGTGCCAGCACCAAGGGGGGGGGACAAGTCACAGATACGCAGTATTTT. It encodes CASTKGGGQVTDTQYF.

This clone occurred once. This sequence joins TRBV5-5 and TRBJ1-3; D remains unclear. With 0 bases removed from V and 0 bases from J, the gap between germline ends came to 10 bases. CDR1 is SGHKS and CDR2 is YYEKEE in the germline V gene (reference sequence). This CDR3 has 16 residues. CDR3 residues: CASSLEQARSGNTIYF. The DNA of the CDR3 is TGTGCCAGCAGCTTGGAGCAGGCCCGCTCTGGAAACACCATATATTTT.